This note documents a single T cell receptor beta chain sequence. This clone was recorded a few times. It has no known antigen specificity. No base qualities exist here, and no much larger clone lies one base off it. The cysteine opens and the phenylalanine closes a CDR3 of 13 amino acids. Of the read, only the CDR3 DNA is kept; its 39 bases are in frame from base 1. From a lookup of the germline V gene, CDR1 and CDR2 are SGHVS and FQNEAQ. V lost 3 bases and J lost 4 bases; the stretch between them is 7 bases long. Each donor gave one peripheral blood draw, about 110 mL on average, collected into heparinised tubes. A BD FACSAria II and a panel including CD45RO, CCR7, CD25, CD127, CD95 and CD27 were used to sort naive, central memory, regulatory and stem cell-like memory CD4+ T cells. A purity above 98% was achieved for all sorted populations. PBMCs were separated immediately by Lymphoprep density gradient centrifugation and were stained directly, without being cultured. To minimize batch effects, samples were stained and sorted in pairs, one healthy donor with one patient per experiment.

This entry comes from a study of beta chain features in type 1 diabetes (dated by TCRdb to between 2018 and 2020). The study in broad terms: Mean age, gender distribution, total cell number and subset yield did not differ between patients and healthy donors. In the study, TCRB repertoires of sorted circulating CD4+ T cell subsets from recently diagnosed type 1 diabetes patients were compared with those of matched healthy donors. A total of some 110 million sorted cells were examined across all samples, and a strong correlation was observed between cell number per subset and RNA yield. Regulatory and stem cell-like memory subsets were isolated from only 8 patients and about eight healthy donors, whereas naive and central memory subsets came from all 30 or so donors. Summary of the overall study and its limitations: Naive, central memory and regulatory TCRB repertoires appeared to be more similar among patients than among healthy donors. A moderate but significant shortening of TCRB CDR3 length was observed in type 1 diabetes patients in all four CD4+ subsets. Because cDNA was sequenced instead of genomic DNA, activated cells with high expression could be over-represented, although the groups did not differ in activation or CD3 levels. HLA sub-analyses involved small numbers of individuals, so any influence of HLA type on TCRB rearrangement remained unresolved. PCR may preferentially amplify shorter templates, but because patient and control samples were amplified and corrected together, any resulting skew would affect both groups equally. At VDJ recombination sites, patients with type 1 diabetes made fewer insertions and deleted more nucleotides, a pattern implying thymic rearrangement abnormalities.

The entire isolated RNA was reverse transcribed using the High Capacity cDNA Reverse Transcription Kit, and thus expressed TCRB transcripts were sequenced. Deep immunoSEQ sequencing was applied to naive, central memory and regulatory T cell samples, giving an average of roughly 3.5 million total reads per sample. Sorted cells were lysed in RLT buffer, and RNA was extracted using DNase-treated RNeasy Micro or Mini kits according to cell number. Each cell subset was processed on its own to prevent cross-contamination, while patient and healthy donor samples were processed together. The immunoSEQ multiplex PCR was used to amplify TCRB sequences from cDNA, generating 87-bp fragments that spanned the CDR3 region. Sequencing of the amplicons was performed on the Illumina HiSeq platform. Processing in the source paper ran as follows. Synthetic template baselines were used to correct PCR bias computationally, reads within Hamming distance 2 were collapsed together, and singletons that could not be merged were discarded. Reads were aligned against IMGT to assign V, D and J genes, CDR3 length and insertions or deletions at six rearrangement sites. Within each subset, clonotype counts were normalized to sorted cell number, and only after that were true diversity and Gini coefficients computed with the tcR R package. The overlap coefficient, calculated on TCRB nucleotide sequences, was used to measure repertoire sharing. As a proxy for the pre-selection repertoire, out-of-frame TCRB sequences from naive cells were analyzed. TCRdb holds this immuneACCESS table with in-frame rearrangements only. Some clones are missing; in checked studies, unresolved V genes explain under half, and the rest has no known cause. The V and J calls and the clone size are those of that table, but D and trimming were determined from the DNA. Present in this sample are about 300,000 clones, roughly 13% of which were seen just once. Roughly 0.015% of the sample belongs to the ten largest clones.

Sample: naive CD4+ T cells from blood. The label giving this sample's cell subset or site can be read as: true naive CD4+ T cells. The receptor's source is a woman aged 18-29 years with type 1 diabetes. Recombination connected TRBV7-8 to TRBJ2-4, with TRBD1 perhaps the D gene, on 6 matching bases. CDR3 reads: CASSFGTKNIQYF. The sequenced DNA: TGTGCCAGCAGCTTCGGGACAAAAAACATTCAGTACTTC.